Reported below is one T cell receptor beta chain. Its specificity is unknown. The sample originates from a study of cytomegalovirus exposure and HLA in healthy donors. Study results and limitations: Researchers had no immune exposure information except CMV serostatus available.

The PCR used 60 Vbeta and 13 Jbeta primers. The table came from immunoSEQ multiplex PCR; TCRdb's copy has only in-frame clones and leaves some out. The sample holds about 200,000 clones, roughly 70% seen once. Per germline, CDR1 SGHNT and CDR2 YYREEE (reference sequence). Trimming took 3 bases from V and 6 from J; bases not matched to a gene: 6. The CDR3 contains 15 residues. The chain combines TRBV5-4 with TRBJ2-1; TRBD2 agrees at 10 bases. This clonotype originated in a woman in her thirties in good health and CMV-seronegative. The sample was PBMCs. Here the CDR3 reads CASSSGLAAGNEQFF. The CDR3 nucleotides are TGTGCCAGCAGCTCCGGACTAGCGGCCGGCAATGAGCAGTTCTTC.